A single sample is the source of the 10 T cell receptor beta chains below, sequenced in a study of Ad26.COV2.S vaccination and SARS-CoV-2 variants. Documented treatment: 15 to 20 received Ad26.COV2.S at low or high dose, single or two shots; roughly five received placebo; per-sample allocation not given. At day 63 after the first vaccine or placebo injection, samples were drawn. TCRdb's copy holds only in-frame clones and misses some; the assay was immunoSEQ multiplex PCR. The sample yields under 550,000 clones, approximately 92% seen once. Sequenced here: peripheral blood, sampled in a trial of Ad26.COV2.S vaccine versus placebo. These receptors all stem from a person aged 18-60 years who received the Ad26.COV2.S COVID-19 vaccine or a placebo.

This chain joins TRBV19 and TRBJ1-5, with TRBD1 matching over 7 bases. The ends lost 5 bases at V and 5 bases at J; junction bases unmatched: 15. This CDR3 comprises 17 residues. From germline, CDR1 is LNHDA and CDR2 SQIVND (reference sequence). The CDR3 DNA reads TGTGCCAGTAGTCAGGACAGGAGGAAAGGGCAATATCAGCCCCAGCATTTT. Translating it yields CASSQDRRKGQYQPQHF.

V usage is TRBV6-1 and J usage is TRBJ1-4, with 11 bases fitting TRBD1. Germline assignment: CDR1 MNHNS and CDR2 SASEGT. This CDR3 region has 18 residues. V was clipped by 3 bases and J by 2 bases; unmatched bases: 8. The CDR3 nucleotides read TGTGCCAGCAGTGAGGGTACGGGGACAGGGGGTACTAATGAAAAACTGTTTTTT. Protein product: CASSEGTGTGGTNEKLFF.

This sequence joins TRBV24-1 and TRBJ2-1, with 7 bases matching TRBD1. Germline V lookup: CDR1 KGHDR, CDR2 SFDVKD. The CDR3 totals 17 residues. V gave up 4 bases and J gave up 6 bases; unmatched junction bases: 14. The CDR3 DNA reads as TGTGCCACCAGTGACCCGATTGGACAGGTTTCTGGCAATGAGCAGTTCTTC. Translating it yields CATSDPIGQVSGNEQFF.

The V and J genes are TRBV24-1 and TRBJ2-2, with 8 bases identical to TRBD2. Germline V gives CDR1 KGHDR, CDR2 SFDVKD. The length of the CDR3 is 17 residues. The J segment lost 6 bases and the V segment lost 1 base, leaving 9 bases of the junction unmatched. CDR3 loop: CATSDFQRERGAGELFF. The DNA for the CDR3 is TGTGCCACCAGTGATTTTCAGCGGGAGAGAGGGGCCGGGGAGCTGTTTTTT.

CDR3 sequence reads: CASSDTFREQYF. For the CDR3, the DNA is TGTGCCAGCAGTGATACGTTCCGCGAGCAGTACTTC. The chain combines TRBV25-1 with TRBJ2-7; D uncertain. Germline V gene data show CDR1 as MGHDK and CDR2 as SYGVNS. This CDR3 is 12 amino acids long. Trimming stripped 3 bases from V and 6 bases from J, with 9 bases between.

The V gene is TRBV27, the J gene TRBJ1-2; 9 nucleotides align to TRBD1. The CDR3 consists of 13 residues. J was trimmed by 6 bases and V by 6 bases; bases with no gene match: 5. Germline V CDR1 and CDR2: MNHEY, SMNVEV (reference sequence). CDR3 coding DNA: TGTGCCAGCAGCATCACAGGGGGCAATGGCTACACCTTC. This codes for CASSITGGNGYTF.

The chain joins TRBV25-1 to TRBJ1-5; D is undetermined. V was shortened by 7 bases and J by 5 bases, with 9 bases between the two germline ends. Germline assignment: CDR1 MGHDK and CDR2 SYGVNS. The CDR3 has 12 residues. CDR3: CASKVSDQPQHF. CDR3 DNA: TGTGCCAGCAAGGTGTCGGATCAGCCCCAGCATTTT.

This rearrangement joins TRBV27 to TRBJ1-5; 7 bases fit TRBD1. V shed 8 bases, J shed 0 bases, and the junction held 7 bases outside the gene matches. Germline-derived CDR1 and CDR2 are MNHEY and SMNVEV (reference sequence). This CDR3 comprises 15 residues. The CDR3 DNA reads TGTGCCAGCTATCCACAGGGGTATAGCAATCAGCCCCAGCATTTT. Protein product: CASYPQGYSNQPQHF.

CDR3 sequence: CASRRGQGQETQYF. DNA of the CDR3: TGTGCCAGCAGAAGAGGACAGGGCCAAGAGACCCAGTACTTC. This chain connects TRBV2 to TRBJ2-5; TRBD1 agrees at 8 bases. The CDR3 length is 14 residues. The germline V gene encodes CDR1 SNHLY and CDR2 FYNNEI. V shed 6 bases and J 1 base; nucleotides not matched to a gene: 4.

This chain links TRBV11-2 with TRBJ1-3, with TRBD1 as a possible D gene (5 bases). From germline, CDR1 is SGHAT and CDR2 FQNNGV. CDR3 size: 14 residues. V was clipped by 1 base and J by 2 bases, with 6 bases between them. Written as DNA, the CDR3 is TGTGCCAGCAGCTTAGTAGGGGCTGGAAACACCATATATTTT. As protein: CASSLVGAGNTIYF.